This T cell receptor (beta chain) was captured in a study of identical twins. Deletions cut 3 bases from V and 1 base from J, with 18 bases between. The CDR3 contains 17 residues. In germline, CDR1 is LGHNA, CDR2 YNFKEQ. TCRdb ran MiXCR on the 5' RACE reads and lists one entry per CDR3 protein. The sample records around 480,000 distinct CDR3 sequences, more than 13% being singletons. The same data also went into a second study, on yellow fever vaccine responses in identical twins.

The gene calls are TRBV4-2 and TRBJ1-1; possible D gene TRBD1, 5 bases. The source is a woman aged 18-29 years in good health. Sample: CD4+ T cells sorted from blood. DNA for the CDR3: TGTGCCAGCAGCCACGCAGGGTCGGTTTTGGAGAACACTGAAGCTTTCTTT. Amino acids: CASSHAGSVLENTEAFF.